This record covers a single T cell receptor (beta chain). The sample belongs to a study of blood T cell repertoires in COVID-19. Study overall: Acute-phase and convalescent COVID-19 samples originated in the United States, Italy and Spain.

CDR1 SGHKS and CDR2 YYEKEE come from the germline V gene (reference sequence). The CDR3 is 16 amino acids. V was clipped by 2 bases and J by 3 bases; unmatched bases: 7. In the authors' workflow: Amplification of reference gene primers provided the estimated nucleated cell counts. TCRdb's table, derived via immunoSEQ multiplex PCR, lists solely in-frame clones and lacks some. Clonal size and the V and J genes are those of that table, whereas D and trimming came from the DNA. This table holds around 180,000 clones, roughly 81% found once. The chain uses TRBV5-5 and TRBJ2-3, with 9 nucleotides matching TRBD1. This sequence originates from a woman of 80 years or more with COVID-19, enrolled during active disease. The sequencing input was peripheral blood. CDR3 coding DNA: TGTGCCAGCAGCTTACTGACAGGGGGGAGAACAGATACGCAGTATTTT. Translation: CASSLLTGGRTDTQYF.